This TCR beta chain was retrieved from a study of type 1 and type 2 diabetes patients. Whole-study context: The cohort mixed type 1 diabetes, type 2 diabetes and nondiabetic donors. Magnetic bead positive selection isolated CD4+ or CD8+ T cells from PBMCs. The study, taken as a whole, reports: In type 2 diabetes, highly-expanded CD4+ clones took a median 3.9% of reads.

Trimming cost V 7 bases and J 0 bases; bases outside gene matches: 11. Germline lookup yields CDR1 SQVTM and CDR2 ANQGSEA. This CDR3 has 15 residues. About this clonotype: Its antigen is undetermined.

PCR was run on genomic DNA. Amplification of the beta chain CDR3 used 30 forward and 13 reverse multiplex primers. A single record per CDR3 protein comes from TCRdb applying MiXCR to the multiplex PCR reads. The top ten clones hold approximately 13% of a sample with around 300,000 distinct CDR3 sequences, 47% of them seen once. The J gene is TRBJ1-1, the V gene TRBV29-1; TRBD1 aligns across 7 bases. What was sequenced was peripheral blood mononuclear cells (PBMCs). The receptor comes from a man aged 18 to 29 with type 2 diabetes. The CDR3 nucleotides read TGCAGCGCCGGGGGGGAGGGGGCCATGAACACTGAAGCTTTCTTT. Its protein product is CSAGGEGAMNTEAFF. The full variable domain, rest sourced from reference TRBV29-1 and TRBJ1-1, is SAVISQKPSRDICQRGTSLTIQCQVDSQVTMMFWYRQQPGQSLTLIATANQGSEATYESGFVIDKFPISRPNLTFSTLTVSNMSPEDSSIYLCSAGGEGAMNTEAFFGQGTRLTVV.